The entry below describes one T cell receptor beta chain. This sample was taken from a study of cytomegalovirus exposure and HLA in healthy donors. This CDR3 is 14 amino acids long. Germline loops: CDR1 SGHAT, CDR2 FQNNGV. Trimming left V 1 base short and J 6 bases short, with 13 bases between. PCR primers comprised 60 Vbeta and 13 Jbeta primers. Assay: immunoSEQ multiplex PCR; the TCRdb copy retains only in-frame clones and omits some. The sample consists of about 260,000 clones, around four fifths of them appearing once. The material sequenced was PBMCs. The clonotype was recovered from a woman aged 35 to 49 in good health and CMV-seropositive. This chain joins TRBV11-2 and TRBJ2-7; no definite D call. CDR3 coding DNA: TGTGCCAGCAGCTTAGGGCTGTCGGCGGCCGAGCAGTACTTC. Amino acid sequence: CASSLGLSAAEQYF.